The table lists the clone carrying this TCR beta chain with many counts. Its specificity is not known. Genomic DNA templated the TCR beta VDJ and CDR3 profiling. Using its own MiXCR run on the reads, TCRdb lists one record per CDR3 protein. The sample includes roughly 180,000 distinct CDR3 sequences, approximately 49% of them seen just once. This specimen belongs to a study of CD8+CD57+ T cells in acquired aplastic anemia. At the level of the study: The average for DNA from sorted CD4+ and CD8+ cells was 2.5 to 4 ug. Whole-study results and caveats: Researchers report that around 29 CD8+ CDR3 sequences appeared in both patients and controls.

Deletions cut 6 bases from V and 8 bases from J, with 12 bases between. This CDR3 has 12 residues. CDR1 is KGHDR and CDR2 is SFDVKD in the germline V gene. The TCR comes from a human donor in good health. The source material was sorted CD4+, CD8+, or CD8+CD57+ T cells (not recorded which) from PBMCs. The chain couples TRBV24-1 to TRBJ1-2; TRBD1 is a possible D gene (5 bases). The CDR3 DNA reads TGTGCCACCAGTATGAGGGGTCGGGGCTACACCTTC. Protein sequence: CATSMRGRGYTF.